A single sample gave rise to the 9 T cell receptor beta chains below, sequenced in a study of blood T cells in healthy people across ages. Alongside a J-beta primer mix, a sample-barcoded 5' primer served in a second PCR lasting roughly 6 to 11 cycles. TCRdb called the 5' RACE reads again in MiXCR, with one record for every CDR3 protein. The sample has 750,000 to 1,000,000 distinct CDR3 sequences, about 27% seen once; the top ten hold 10%. This same sample was also part of a study on T cells of mothers and their children.

Sequencing was performed on blood. Source of these receptors: a woman aged 40-49 years in good health.

The CDR3, as DNA: TGTGCCAGCAGCTTGGTCTTGGTAAACAATGAGCAGTTCTTC. As protein: CASSLVLVNNEQFF. The J gene is TRBJ2-1, the V gene TRBV5-5, with no clear D. Trimming left V 0 bases short and J 5 bases short, with 9 bases between. The CDR3 spans 14 residues. Germline values: CDR1 SGHKS, CDR2 YYEKEE (reference sequence).

Comment on this clonotype: Its ends do not fully match the called genes, so a read error is possible. The rearrangement links TRBV6-6 to TRBJ1-5; 12 bases are a match to TRBD1. This CDR3 spans 16 amino acids. CDR1 and CDR2 (germline): MNHNY, SVGAGI (reference sequence). This CDR3 reads CAGSYIGTGGQQPQHF. The CDR3 coding sequence is TGTGCCGGCAGTTACATCGGGACAGGGGGCCAACAGCCCCAGCATTTT.

This clonotype has at least ten counts. The chain's CDR3 is CSADGTSEKNEQFF. For the CDR3, the DNA is TGCAGTGCCGACGGGACTAGCGAGAAAAATGAGCAGTTCTTC. The chain uses TRBV20-1 and TRBJ2-1; 10 bases fit TRBD2. CDR3 size: 14 residues. CDR1 and CDR2 (germline): DFQATT, SNEGSKA (reference sequence). V gave up 6 bases and J gave up 7 bases; unmatched junction bases: 9.

The rearrangement links TRBV29-1 to TRBJ1-2; D is possibly TRBD1 (5 bases). The CDR3 loop spans 14 amino acids. From germline, CDR1 is SQVTM and CDR2 ANQGSEA. With 4 bases removed from V and 2 bases from J, the gap between germline ends came to 14 bases. Here the CDR3 reads CSVVLRGPNYGYTF. As DNA, the CDR3 is TGCAGCGTTGTTCTTAGGGGCCCAAACTATGGCTACACCTTC.

In this sample, this clonotype turned up a few times. One end of the junction varies from germline; a read error may be responsible. The gene calls are TRBV24-1 and TRBJ2-5, with TRBD1 identical over 7 bases. Germline V gene lookup returns CDR1 KGHDR and CDR2 SFDVKD. The CDR3 totals 16 residues. The CDR3: CATCDPNRGNQETQYF. The CDR3 DNA follows: TGTGCCACCTGTGATCCAAACAGGGGAAACCAAGAGACCCAGTACTTC.

This clonotype was seen a handful of times. The genes are TRBV28 and TRBJ1-4, with D perhaps matching TRBD1 (6 bases). Trimming stripped 1 base from V and 4 bases from J, with 13 bases between. In germline, CDR1 is MDHEN, CDR2 SYDVKM. The CDR3 length is 16 residues. The CDR3 coding sequence is TGTGCCAGCAGTTTATTGGGGGCGCAGGGTAATGAAAAACTGTTTTTT. Protein: CASSLLGAQGNEKLFF.

This clonotype was recorded only once. This sequence may be a read error, since a much larger clone differs from it by one base. V usage is TRBV9 and J usage is TRBJ2-7; 10 bases match TRBD1. Unmatched junction bases numbered 3, after V lost 0 bases and J lost 3 bases. The CDR3 runs 15 residues. The V gene's germline CDR1 is SGDLS and CDR2 YYNGEE. CDR3: CASSVDRTGGYEQYF. In DNA, the CDR3 is TGTGCCAGCAGCGTAGACCGGACAGGGGGCTACGAGCAGTACTTC.

The chain combines TRBV7-2 with TRBJ1-5; a possible D gene is TRBD1 (6 bases). Trimming pared 5 bases from V and 0 bases from J, leaving 20 bases between. The CDR3 contains 18 residues. The germline gives CDR1 SGHTA, CDR2 FQGNSA. CDR3 bases: TGTGCCAGCAGCCTACAAACAGGGCCCAGCTATAGCAATCAGCCCCAGCATTTT. Encoded protein: CASSLQTGPSYSNQPQHF.

This chain links TRBV7-2 with TRBJ2-3, with D possibly being TRBD1 (5 bases). Trimming took 6 bases from V and 4 from J, leaving 11 bases between them. Looked up from germline, CDR1 is SGHTA and CDR2 is FQGNSA. The CDR3 is made up of 13 amino acids. CDR3 protein: CASRPAGSDTQYF. CDR3 DNA: TGTGCCAGCAGGCCAGCAGGGTCAGATACGCAGTATTTT.